One sample yielded the 20 T cell receptor beta chains listed below, sequenced in a study of T cell repertoires in cytomegalovirus infection. A single record per CDR3 protein comes from TCRdb applying MiXCR to the reads. The repertoire has under 800,000 distinct CDR3 sequences, 20% to 25% of them found once; the top ten carry approximately 8%. Input material: CD8+ T cells from PBMCs. These receptors were collected from a human donor in good health (CMV status not recorded). Some clones in this sample may be carry-over from other donors' samples.

The gene calls are TRBV2 and TRBJ2-6; the D gene is possibly TRBD2 (5 bases). The V and J ends lost 7 bases and 0 bases respectively, with 10 bases between them. Germline V gives CDR1 SNHLY, CDR2 FYNNEI. The CDR3 sequence is 15 residues long. This CDR3 is CASNQEGSGANVLTF. CDR3 nucleotides: TGTGCCAGCAACCAAGAGGGCTCTGGGGCCAACGTCCTGACTTTC.

This clonotype was seen many times. This chain uses TRBV7-6 with TRBJ2-1; D is perhaps TRBD2 (7 bases). The V end was cut by 5 bases, the J end by 6 bases, with 20 bases between. This CDR3 has 16 residues. Germline loops: CDR1 SGHVS, CDR2 FNYEAQ. The CDR3 here is CASSMRPKGGGNEQFF. DNA of the CDR3: TGTGCCAGCAGCATGCGACCCAAGGGAGGGGGCAATGAGCAGTTCTTC.

The table lists this clonotype with many counts. The rearrangement joins TRBV7-2 to TRBJ2-4; tentatively, D is TRBD2 (5 bases). Trimming pared 3 bases from V and 5 bases from J, leaving 11 bases between. The length of the CDR3 is 14 residues. From germline, CDR1 is SGHTA and CDR2 FQGNSA. For the CDR3, the DNA is TGTGCCAGCAGCTTGAACGGGCGGGAAAACATTCAGTACTTC. It specifies CASSLNGRENIQYF.

This clonotype was found a few times. The genes are TRBV20-1 and TRBJ2-1; 9 bases line up with TRBD1. Looked up from germline, CDR1 is DFQATT and CDR2 is SNEGSKA (reference sequence). With 4 bases clipped from V and 5 bases from J, the junction kept 12 bases outside the gene matches. CDR3 length: 16 amino acids. The CDR3 DNA is TGCAGTGCTACCTTAAGGGGGACAGGGCTCGACAATGAGCAGTTCTTC. It encodes CSATLRGTGLDNEQFF.

This clonotype was observed many times. The chain links TRBV7-2 to TRBJ1-1, with D tentatively TRBD1 (5 bases). V was cut by 11 bases and J by 3 bases, with 16 bases left in between. The CDR3 has 13 amino acids. Looked up from germline, CDR1 is SGHTA and CDR2 is FQGNSA. The chain's CDR3 is CAAEGDGDTEAFF. DNA of the CDR3: TGTGCCGCGGAAGGGGATGGGGACACTGAAGCTTTCTTT.

The CDR3 reads CASSERIVTGPSTDTQYF. In DNA form, the CDR3 reads TGTGCCAGCAGTGAACGGATTGTGACAGGGCCTAGCACAGATACGCAGTATTTT. V usage is TRBV2 and J usage is TRBJ2-3; 7 bases align to TRBD1. Germline V gene data show CDR1 as SNHLY and CDR2 as FYNNEI. J was trimmed by 0 bases and V by 2 bases; bases with no gene match: 11. This CDR3 spans 18 amino acids.

The genes are TRBV28 and TRBJ1-6; D is perhaps TRBD1 (6 bases). Trimming cost V 3 bases and J 5 bases, with 20 bases left between them. CDR1 and CDR2 from the germline V gene are MDHEN and SYDVKM. The CDR3 is made up of 18 amino acids. In DNA, the CDR3 is TGTGCCAGCAGTTTGTGGGTTGCGGGGGGGCCAGATAATTCACCCCTCCACTTT. Its protein is CASSLWVAGGPDNSPLHF.

This clonotype was seen ten or more times. The chain couples TRBV7-2 to TRBJ2-1, with unresolved D. The CDR3 runs to 13 residues. The V end was cut by 5 bases, the J end by 7 bases, with 12 bases between. Germline V gene lookup returns CDR1 SGHTA and CDR2 FQGNSA. DNA for the CDR3: TGTGCCAGCAGCCCCTTAGTTGGGAATGAGCAGTTCTTC. It yields the protein CASSPLVGNEQFF. The variable domain in full, completed from reference TRBV7-2 and TRBJ2-1, reads GAGVSQSPSNKVTEKGKDVELRCDPISGHTALYWYRQSLGQGLEFLIYFQGNSAPDKSGLPSDRFSAERTGGSVSTLTIQRTQQEDSAVYLCASSPLVGNEQFFGPGTRLTVL.

This clonotype was recorded at least ten times. The V and J genes are TRBV12-3 or TRBV12-4 and TRBJ1-2, with no clear D. The CDR3 spans 15 residues. The V gene lost 5 bases and the J gene lost 4 bases, with 17 bases spanning the gap. The CDR3 sequence is CASSPSLASLYGYTF. For the CDR3, the DNA is TGTGCCAGCAGTCCCTCACTAGCATCCCTCTATGGCTACACCTTC.

The rearrangement uses TRBV3-1 and TRBJ2-4; 8 bases are shared with TRBD1. The CDR3 length is 12 residues. In germline, CDR1 is LGHDT, CDR2 YNNKEL (reference sequence). Trimming at V came to 5 bases and at J to 15 bases, leaving 9 bases not matched to a gene. CDR3 loop: CASSDQGAPRYF. For the CDR3, the DNA is TGTGCCAGCAGCGACCAGGGGGCGCCCCGGTACTTC.

This clonotype has at least ten counts. The chain has TRBV7-2 and TRBJ1-6; D gene unclear. Germline lookup yields CDR1 SGHTA and CDR2 FQGNSA. V was trimmed by 1 base and J by 11 bases, leaving 6 bases between them. The CDR3 is made up of 12 amino acids. This CDR3 reads CASSLVRPPLHF. In nucleotides, the CDR3 is TGTGCCAGCAGCTTAGTACGGCCACCCCTCCACTTT.

The chain combines TRBV6-1 with TRBJ2-7; the match to TRBD1 covers 9 bases. Germline V CDR1 and CDR2: MNHNS, SASEGT. The junction had 1 base not matched to a gene; V was cut back by 0 bases and J by 7 bases. The CDR3 contains 13 residues. CDR3 nucleotide sequence: TGTGCCAGCAGTGAAGCGGGACAGGGTGAGCAGTACGTC. It codes for CASSEAGQGEQYV.

This clonotype was recorded a few times. The chain links TRBV6-2 or TRBV6-3 to TRBJ1-1; D unresolved. Per germline, CDR1 MNHEY and CDR2 SVGEGT. The CDR3 has 16 residues. Trimming removed 0 bases from V and 4 bases from J, with 15 bases in between. This CDR3 reads CASSYSPDARGTEAFF. The CDR3 bases are TGTGCCAGCAGTTACTCCCCAGACGCCAGAGGCACTGAAGCTTTCTTT.

As to this clonotype: This sequence may be a read error, since a much larger clone differs from it by one base. This chain uses TRBV12-5 with TRBJ1-2; maybe TRBD1 (6 bases). Per the germline V gene, CDR1 is LGHNT and CDR2 is FRNRAP. Deletions cut 6 bases from V and 5 bases from J, with 13 bases between. The CDR3 is 13 amino acids. CDR3 coding DNA: TGTGCTAGTGGAGACGGACAGTGGTATGGCTACACCTTC. Its translation is CASGDGQWYGYTF.

Ten or more counts support this clonotype. V and J are TRBV7-2 and TRBJ2-1; TRBD2 agrees at 13 bases. This CDR3 region has 14 residues. The germline V gene has CDR1 SGHTA and CDR2 FQGNSA. V shed 5 bases and J 9 bases; nucleotides not matched to a gene: 4. This CDR3 is CASSILAGGGEQFF. In DNA, the CDR3 is TGTGCCAGCAGCATACTAGCGGGGGGGGGTGAGCAGTTCTTC.

There are a few counts of this clonotype. The chain recombines TRBV19 with TRBJ2-5; no firm D call. The V gene lost 0 bases and the J gene lost 1 base, with 12 bases spanning the gap. CDR3 length: 16 amino acids. Germline CDR1 reads LNHDA; CDR2 reads SQIVND (reference sequence). In DNA, the CDR3 is TGTGCCAGTAGTATAGACTCTCGTTGGCCCCAAGAGACCCAGTACTTC. Translated, it gives CASSIDSRWPQETQYF. The whole variable domain, filled in from reference TRBV19 and TRBJ2-5, reads DGGITQSPKYLFRKEGQNVTLSCEQNLNHDAMYWYRQDPGQGLRLIYYSQIVNDFQKGDIAEGYSVSREKKESFPLTVTSAQKNPTAFYLCASSIDSRWPQETQYFGPGTRLLVL.

The chain has TRBV10-3 and TRBJ1-2; tentatively, D is TRBD1 (5 bases). In germline, CDR1 is ENHRY, CDR2 SYGVKD. Trimming removed 6 bases at V and 6 bases at J, with 20 bases between. CDR3 size: 15 residues. The CDR3: CAIRDWDRALDGYTF. The CDR3 nucleotides are TGTGCCATCAGGGATTGGGACCGGGCTTTGGATGGCTACACCTTC.

This clonotype was seen just once. The genes are TRBV7-4 and TRBJ2-7; 8 bases are a match to TRBD2. The germline V gene encodes CDR1 SGHVT and CDR2 SQSDAQ. The CDR3 consists of 15 residues. Trimming took 5 bases from V and 2 from J; bases not matched to a gene: 8. The CDR3 sequence is CASSPGDSGAYEQYF. DNA for the CDR3: TGTGCCAGCAGCCCCGGAGATAGCGGGGCCTACGAGCAGTACTTC.

The gene calls are TRBV7-4 and TRBJ2-4; TRBD2 might be the D (6 bases). CDR1 and CDR2 from the germline V gene are SGHVT and SQSDAQ. CDR3 length equals 15 residues. Trimming removed 3 bases from V and 0 bases from J, with 9 bases in between. CDR3 protein: CASSFGGKAKNIQYF. CDR3 nucleotides: TGTGCCAGCAGCTTCGGAGGGAAAGCCAAAAACATTCAGTACTTC.

With regard to this clonotype: A much larger clone differs from this one at a single base, so this may be a read error. V and J are TRBV7-2 and TRBJ2-1; the match to TRBD1 covers 10 bases. With V trimmed by 2 bases and J by 8 bases, 6 bases remained unmatched. This CDR3 spans 15 amino acids. CDR1 and CDR2 (germline): SGHTA, FQGNSA. The DNA of the CDR3 is TGTGCCAGCAGCTTAAGGGACAGGGGTTGGGATGAGCAGTTCTTC. Its translation: CASSLRDRGWDEQFF.